This entry features one TCR beta chain sequence. The data derive from a study of blood T cell repertoires in COVID-19. Profiling relied on immunoSEQ multiplex PCR, and the TCRdb table lists in-frame clones only, not all of them. The repertoire holds a few hundred thousand clones, with about 90% as singletons. Input material: peripheral blood. This TCR derives from a man in his 60s with acute or convalescent COVID-19.

DNA of the CDR3: TGTGCCAGTAGTCGGGGGACAGGGGATTTGGGCACTGAAGCTTTCTTT. Residues: CASSRGTGDLGTEAFF. The rearrangement joins TRBV19 to TRBJ1-1, with 10 bases matching TRBD1. The CDR3 is 16 amino acids. Trimming cost V 5 bases and J 4 bases; bases outside gene matches: 10. Germline lookup yields CDR1 LNHDA and CDR2 SQIVND (reference sequence).